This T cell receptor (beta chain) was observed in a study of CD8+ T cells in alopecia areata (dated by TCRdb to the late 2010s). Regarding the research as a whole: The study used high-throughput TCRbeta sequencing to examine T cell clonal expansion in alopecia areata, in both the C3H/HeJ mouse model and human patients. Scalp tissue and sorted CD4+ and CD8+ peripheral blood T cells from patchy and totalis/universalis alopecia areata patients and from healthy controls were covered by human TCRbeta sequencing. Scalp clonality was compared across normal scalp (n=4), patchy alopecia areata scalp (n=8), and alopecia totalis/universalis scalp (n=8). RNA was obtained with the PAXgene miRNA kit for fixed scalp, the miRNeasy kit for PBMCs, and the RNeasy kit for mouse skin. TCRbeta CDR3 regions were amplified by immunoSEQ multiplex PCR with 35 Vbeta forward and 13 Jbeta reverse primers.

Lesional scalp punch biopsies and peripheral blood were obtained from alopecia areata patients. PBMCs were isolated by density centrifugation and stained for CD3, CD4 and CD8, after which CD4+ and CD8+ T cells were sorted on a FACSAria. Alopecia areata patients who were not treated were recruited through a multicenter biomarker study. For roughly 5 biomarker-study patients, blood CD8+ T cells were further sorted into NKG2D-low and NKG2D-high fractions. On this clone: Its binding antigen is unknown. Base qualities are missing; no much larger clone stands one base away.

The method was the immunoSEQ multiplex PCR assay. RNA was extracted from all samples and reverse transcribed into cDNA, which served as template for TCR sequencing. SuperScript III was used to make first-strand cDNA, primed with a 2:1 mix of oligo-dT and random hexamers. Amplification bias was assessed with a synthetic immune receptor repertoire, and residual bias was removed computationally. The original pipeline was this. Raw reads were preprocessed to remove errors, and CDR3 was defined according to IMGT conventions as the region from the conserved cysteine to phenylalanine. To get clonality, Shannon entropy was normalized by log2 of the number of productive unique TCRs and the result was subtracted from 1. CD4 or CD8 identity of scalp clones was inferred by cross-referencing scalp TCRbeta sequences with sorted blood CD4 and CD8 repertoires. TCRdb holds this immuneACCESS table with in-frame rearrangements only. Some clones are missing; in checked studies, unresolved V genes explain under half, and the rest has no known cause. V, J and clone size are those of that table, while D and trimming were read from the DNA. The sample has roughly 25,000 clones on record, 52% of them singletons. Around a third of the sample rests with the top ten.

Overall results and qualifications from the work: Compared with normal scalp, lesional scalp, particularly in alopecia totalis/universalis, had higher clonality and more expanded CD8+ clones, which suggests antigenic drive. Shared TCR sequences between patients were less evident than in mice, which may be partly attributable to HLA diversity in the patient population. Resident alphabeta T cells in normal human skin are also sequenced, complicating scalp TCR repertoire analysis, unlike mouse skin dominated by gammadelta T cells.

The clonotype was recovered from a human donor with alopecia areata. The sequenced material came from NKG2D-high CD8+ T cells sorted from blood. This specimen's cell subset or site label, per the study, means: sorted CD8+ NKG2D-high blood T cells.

The CDR3 in this case is CASSYSWGSEQFF. The sequenced DNA is TGTGCCAGCAGTTACTCATGGGGATCTGAGCAGTTCTTC. The chain is assembled from TRBV6-5 and TRBJ2-1; a confident D gene designation cannot be given. From cysteine to phenylalanine, the CDR3 is 13 amino acids long. Of the read, only the CDR3 DNA is kept; its 39 bases are in frame from base 1. The CDR1 and CDR2 encoded by the germline V gene are MNHEY and SVGAGI. The V and J ends are trimmed by 0 bases and 9 bases, leaving 9 bases between them.